Below are 17 T cell receptor beta chains sequenced from a single sample in a study of response to subunit inactivated influenza vaccine. MiXCR was run by TCRdb on the RT-PCR reads, yielding one entry per CDR3 protein. Of about 190,000 distinct CDR3 sequences detected, roughly 14% appear once; the ten largest clones hold approximately 25%. Material: CD8+ T cells sorted from PBMCs, obtained less than 6 days after vaccination. These receptors originate from a man aged 45 to 65 who received an inactivated influenza vaccine.

This clonotype appeared a few times. The CDR3 is CSVEPGSNYGYTF. CDR3 bases: TGCAGCGTTGAGCCAGGGAGCAACTATGGCTACACCTTC. The chain links TRBV29-1 to TRBJ1-2; D is possibly TRBD1 (5 bases). V was cut by 3 bases and J by 2 bases, with 10 bases left in between. Germline CDR1 SQVTM, CDR2 ANQGSEA. The CDR3 totals 13 residues.

This clonotype was seen a few times. The chain has TRBV29-1 and TRBJ2-1; D is perhaps TRBD1 (5 bases). The CDR3 sequence is 11 residues long. Between the trimmed V and J ends, which lost 4 bases and 10 bases, there was a span of 11 bases. Germline assignment: CDR1 SQVTM and CDR2 ANQGSEA. This CDR3 is CSVAPGYEQFF. The CDR3 DNA reads TGCAGCGTTGCCCCAGGGTACGAGCAGTTCTTC.

This clonotype was seen repeatedly, ten times or more. The chain uses TRBV12-3 or TRBV12-4 and TRBJ2-1; tentatively, D is TRBD2 (5 bases). This CDR3 has 13 residues. With 8 bases removed from V and 3 bases from J, the gap between germline ends came to 11 bases. As DNA, the CDR3 is TGTGCCAGCCAGGACTCCTACTACAATGAGCAGTTCTTC. Translating it yields CASQDSYYNEQFF.

The gene calls are TRBV29-1 and TRBJ1-6; D perhaps matches TRBD1 (6 bases). The germline CDR1 and CDR2 sequences are SQVTM and ANQGSEA. CDR3 length: 11 amino acids. The V and J ends lost 4 bases and 14 bases respectively, with 12 bases between them. CDR3 protein: CSVATGATLHF. The CDR3 DNA follows: TGCAGCGTTGCGACAGGAGCTACCCTCCACTTT.

This clonotype was observed a few times. CDR3 DNA sequence: TGTGCCAGCAGCCTCCAGTGGGACTTCACCTACAATGAGCAGTTCTTC. It codes for CASSLQWDFTYNEQFF. V is TRBV11-2 and J is TRBJ2-1; D perhaps matches TRBD2 (6 bases). Germline lookup yields CDR1 SGHAT and CDR2 FQNNGV. The CDR3 is made up of 16 amino acids. With 5 bases removed from V and 2 bases from J, the gap between germline ends came to 16 bases.

The table lists this clonotype with a few counts. The rearrangement joins TRBV13 to TRBJ2-7; 10 bases are shared with TRBD1. In germline, CDR1 is PRHDT, CDR2 FYEKMQ (reference sequence). This CDR3 is built from 14 residues. The ends lost 2 bases at V and 6 bases at J; junction bases unmatched: 4. The chain's CDR3 is CASSLPGQGFEQYF. CDR3 nucleotide sequence: TGTGCCAGCAGCTTACCGGGACAGGGGTTCGAGCAGTACTTC.

This clonotype was detected a few times. As DNA, the CDR3 is TGTGCCAGCAGCCAAGACTTGTCTAGCGGGAGTTTCGATGAGCAGTTCTTC. It encodes CASSQDLSSGSFDEQFF. V and J are TRBV3-1 and TRBJ2-1; 10 nucleotides match TRBD2. This CDR3 spans 17 amino acids. J lost 8 bases, V lost 0 bases, and 10 bases had no gene match. Germline V gene sequence: CDR1 LGHDT, CDR2 YNNKEL (reference sequence).

The V and J genes are TRBV4-3 and TRBJ2-7; possibly TRBD1 for D (5 bases). V gave up 1 base and J gave up 0 bases, with 10 bases separating them. The CDR3 length is 15 residues. CDR1 and CDR2 from the germline V gene are LGHNA and YSLEER. The CDR3 loop reads CASSQVLGASYEQYF. The CDR3 DNA follows: TGCGCCAGCAGCCAAGTCCTTGGGGCCTCCTACGAGCAGTACTTC.

This clonotype was picked up many times. This chain uses TRBV4-1 with TRBJ2-7; D is undetermined. Germline lookup yields CDR1 MGHRA and CDR2 YSYEKL. The CDR3 contains 13 residues. V gave up 2 bases and J gave up 2 bases, with 7 bases separating them. The DNA of the CDR3 is TGCGCCAGCAGCCAAACGGTGACCTACGAGCAGTACTTC. Translating it yields CASSQTVTYEQYF.

J is TRBJ2-1 and V is TRBV7-8, with D perhaps matching TRBD1 (6 bases). Germline V gene sequence: CDR1 SGHVS, CDR2 FQNEAQ. V was cut by 3 bases and J by 0 bases, with 12 bases left in between. The CDR3 runs 16 residues. CDR3 bases: TGTGCCAGCAGCTTTTTGGGACAAAGCTCCTACAATGAGCAGTTCTTC. This sequence encodes CASSFLGQSSYNEQFF.

In regard to this clonotype: This may come from a read error, since a much larger clone is one base off. The chain joins TRBV28 to TRBJ2-3; 7 bases match TRBD1. The V segment lost 3 bases and the J segment 0 bases; nucleotides outside the gene matches: 6. The CDR3 runs 16 residues. Germline V gene data show CDR1 as MDHEN and CDR2 as SYDVKM. The chain's CDR3 is CASSFLKGASTDTQYF. CDR3 bases: TGTGCCAGCAGTTTCCTGAAGGGGGCTAGCACAGATACGCAGTATTTT.

The table lists this clonotype with a few counts. The chain is built from TRBV27 and TRBJ2-4; TRBD2 agrees at 13 bases. The CDR3 consists of 15 residues. The J segment lost 5 bases and the V segment lost 2 bases, leaving 0 bases of the junction unmatched. Germline V gene sequence: CDR1 MNHEY, CDR2 SMNVEV (reference sequence). CDR3 nucleotides: TGTGCCAGCAGTTTAGGACTAGCGGGAGAAAACATTCAGTACTTC. It translates to CASSLGLAGENIQYF.

This clonotype was seen only a few times. The V call is TRBV6-1, the J call TRBJ2-7, with D tentatively TRBD2 (5 bases). CDR3 length: 15 amino acids. The germline CDR1 and CDR2 sequences are MNHNS and SASEGT. V was shortened by 2 bases and J by 0 bases, with 11 bases between the two germline ends. The CDR3 DNA sequence: TGTGCCAGCAGTGAACCAGGACTCAACTCCTACGAGCAGTACTTC. Translated: CASSEPGLNSYEQYF.

The chain has TRBV12-3 or TRBV12-4 and TRBJ1-2; 7 nucleotides line up with TRBD1. The J segment lost 0 bases and the V segment lost 6 bases, leaving 10 bases of the junction unmatched. CDR3 length equals 16 residues. DNA of the CDR3: TGTGCCAGCAGCTATACTCCAGGGGGAGCTAACTATGGCTACACCTTC. This sequence encodes CASSYTPGGANYGYTF.

This clonotype was counted many times. V gene TRBV6-5 combines with J gene TRBJ1-2; D is uncertain. V gave up 0 bases and J gave up 4 bases, with 9 bases separating them. CDR1 is MNHEY and CDR2 is SVGAGI in the germline V gene. CDR3 size: 14 residues. The CDR3 coding sequence is TGTGCCAGCAGTTACTCCTCCAACGCCTATGGCTACACCTTC. Its protein product is CASSYSSNAYGYTF.

The V gene is TRBV5-6, the J gene TRBJ2-3; 8 bases align to TRBD1. After removal of 5 bases from V and 2 bases from J, the junction contained 10 bases not matched to a gene. In germline, CDR1 is SGHDT, CDR2 YYEEEE. The CDR3 is 16 amino acids. The CDR3 DNA sequence: TGTGCCAGCAGTTCAGACAGGGGCGTTGACACAGATACGCAGTATTTT. It translates to CASSSDRGVDTDTQYF.

The chain carries TRBV10-3 and TRBJ2-3, with 10 bases identical to TRBD2. Trimming cost V 6 bases and J 4 bases; bases outside gene matches: 7. The CDR3 spans 15 residues. Germline CDR1 reads ENHRY; CDR2 reads SYGVKD. The CDR3 coding sequence is TGTGCCATCAGGGAGACTAGCGGGTCTCCAGATACGCAGTATTTT. Protein product: CAIRETSGSPDTQYF.